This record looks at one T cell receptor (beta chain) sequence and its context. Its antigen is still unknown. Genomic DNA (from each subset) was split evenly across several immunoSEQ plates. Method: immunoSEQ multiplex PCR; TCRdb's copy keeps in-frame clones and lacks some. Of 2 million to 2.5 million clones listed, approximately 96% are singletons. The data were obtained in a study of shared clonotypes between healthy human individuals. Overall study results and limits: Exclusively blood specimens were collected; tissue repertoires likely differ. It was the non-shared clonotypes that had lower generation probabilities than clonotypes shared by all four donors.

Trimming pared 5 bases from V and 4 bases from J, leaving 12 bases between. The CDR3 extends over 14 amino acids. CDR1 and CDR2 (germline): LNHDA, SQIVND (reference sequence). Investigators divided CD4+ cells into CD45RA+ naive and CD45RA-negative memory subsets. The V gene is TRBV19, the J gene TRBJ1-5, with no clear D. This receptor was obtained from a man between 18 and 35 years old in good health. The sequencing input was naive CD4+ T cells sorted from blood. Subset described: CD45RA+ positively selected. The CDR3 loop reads CASSGDIGNQPQHF. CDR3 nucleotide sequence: TGTGCCAGTAGTGGGGATATTGGGAATCAGCCCCAGCATTTT. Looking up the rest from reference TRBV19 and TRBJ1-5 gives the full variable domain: DGGITQSPKYLFRKEGQNVTLSCEQNLNHDAMYWYRQDPGQGLRLIYYSQIVNDFQKGDIAEGYSVSREKKESFPLTVTSAQKNPTAFYLCASSGDIGNQPQHFGDGTRLSIL.